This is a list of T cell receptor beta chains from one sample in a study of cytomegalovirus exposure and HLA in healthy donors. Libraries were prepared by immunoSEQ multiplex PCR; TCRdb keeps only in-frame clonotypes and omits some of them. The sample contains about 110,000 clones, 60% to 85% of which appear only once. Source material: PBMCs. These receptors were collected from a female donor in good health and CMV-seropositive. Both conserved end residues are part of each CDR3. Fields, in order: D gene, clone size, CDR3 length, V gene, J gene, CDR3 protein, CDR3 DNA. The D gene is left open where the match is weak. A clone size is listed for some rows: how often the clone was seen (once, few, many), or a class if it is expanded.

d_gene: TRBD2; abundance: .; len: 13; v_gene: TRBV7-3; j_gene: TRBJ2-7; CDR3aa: CASSSVRGGEQYF; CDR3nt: TGTGCCAGCAGCTCGGTACGGGGGGGGGAGCAGTACTTC
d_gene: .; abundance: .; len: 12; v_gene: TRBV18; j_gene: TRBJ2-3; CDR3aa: CASSPYTDTQYF; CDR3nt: TGTGCCAGCTCACCGTACACAGATACGCAGTATTTT
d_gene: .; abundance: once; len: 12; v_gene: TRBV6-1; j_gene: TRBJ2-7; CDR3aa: CASRVQGREQYF; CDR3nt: TGTGCCAGCAGGGTACAGGGTCGCGAGCAGTACTTC
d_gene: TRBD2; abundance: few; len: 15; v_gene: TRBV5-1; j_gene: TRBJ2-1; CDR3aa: CASSTGLAGVNEQFF; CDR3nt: TGCGCCAGCAGTACGGGACTAGCGGGAGTAAATGAGCAGTTCTTC
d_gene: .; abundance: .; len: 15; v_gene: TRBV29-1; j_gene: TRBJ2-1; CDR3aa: CSVEAWQGQQNEQFF; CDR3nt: TGCAGCGTTGAAGCGTGGCAGGGTCAGCAGAATGAGCAGTTCTTC
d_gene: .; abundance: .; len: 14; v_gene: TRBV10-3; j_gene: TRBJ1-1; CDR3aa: CAISEFTPNTEAFF; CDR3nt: TGTGCCATCAGTGAGTTCACACCGAACACTGAAGCTTTCTTT
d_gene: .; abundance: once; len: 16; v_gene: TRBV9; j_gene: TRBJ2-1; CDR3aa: CASSAAPRESHNEQFF; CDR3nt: TGTGCCAGCAGCGCCGCCCCTAGAGAGTCCCACAATGAGCAGTTCTTC
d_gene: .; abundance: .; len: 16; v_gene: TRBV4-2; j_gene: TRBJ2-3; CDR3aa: CASSQVSALPRDTQYF; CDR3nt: TGTGCCAGCAGCCAAGTATCTGCTCTACCTCGAGATACGCAGTATTTT
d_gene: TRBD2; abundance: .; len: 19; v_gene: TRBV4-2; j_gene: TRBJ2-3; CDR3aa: CASSHVTGTSGGSTDTQYF; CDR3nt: TGTGCCAGCAGCCACGTTACTGGGACTAGCGGGGGAAGCACAGATACGCAGTATTTT
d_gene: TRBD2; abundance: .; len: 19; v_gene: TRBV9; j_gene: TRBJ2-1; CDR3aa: CASSALAGALRELRDEQFF; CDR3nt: TGTGCCAGCAGCGCCCTAGCGGGGGCCCTACGGGAACTACGAGATGAGCAGTTCTTC
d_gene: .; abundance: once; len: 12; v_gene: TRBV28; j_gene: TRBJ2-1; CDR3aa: CATVGHNNEQFF; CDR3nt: TGTGCCACGGTGGGACACAACAATGAGCAGTTCTTC
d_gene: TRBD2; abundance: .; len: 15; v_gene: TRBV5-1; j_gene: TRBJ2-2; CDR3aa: CASSYSGPDTGELFF; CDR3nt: TGCGCCAGCAGCTATAGCGGGCCTGACACCGGGGAGCTGTTTTTT
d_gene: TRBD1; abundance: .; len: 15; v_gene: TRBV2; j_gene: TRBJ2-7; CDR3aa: CASSPTGGHSYEQYF; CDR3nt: TGTGCCAGCAGTCCCACAGGGGGCCACTCCTACGAGCAGTACTTC
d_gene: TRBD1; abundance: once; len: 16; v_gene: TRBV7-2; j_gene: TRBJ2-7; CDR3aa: CASSSPTRDRSYEQYF; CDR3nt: TGTGCCAGCAGCTCGCCCACTCGGGACAGGTCCTACGAGCAGTACTTC
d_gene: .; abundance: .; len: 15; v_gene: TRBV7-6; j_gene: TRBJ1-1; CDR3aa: CASSLTQGRGTVAFF; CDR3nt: TGTGCCAGCAGTTTAACCCAGGGGCGAGGGACCGTAGCTTTCTTT
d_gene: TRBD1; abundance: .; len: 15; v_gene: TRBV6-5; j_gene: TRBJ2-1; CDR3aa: CASRSDRGSYNEQFF; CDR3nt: TGTGCCAGCAGGTCTGACAGGGGCTCCTACAATGAGCAGTTCTTC
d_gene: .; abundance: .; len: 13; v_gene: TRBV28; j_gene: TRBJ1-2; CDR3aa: CASGPGGIYGYTF; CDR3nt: TGTGCCAGCGGCCCCGGGGGAATCTATGGCTACACCTTC
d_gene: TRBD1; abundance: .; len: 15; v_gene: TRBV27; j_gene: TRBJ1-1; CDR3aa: CASIPYRGGDTEAFF; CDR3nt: TGTGCCAGCATACCCTACAGGGGCGGGGACACTGAAGCTTTCTTT
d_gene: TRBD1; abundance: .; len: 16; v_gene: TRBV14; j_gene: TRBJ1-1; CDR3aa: CASSLQGVGINTEAFF; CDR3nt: TGTGCCAGCAGCCTTCAGGGGGTGGGCATCAACACTGAAGCTTTCTTT
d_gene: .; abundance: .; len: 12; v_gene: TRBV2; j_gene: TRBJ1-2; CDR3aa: CARGGVGYGYTF; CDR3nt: TGTGCCCGGGGGGGCGTTGGCTATGGCTACACCTTC
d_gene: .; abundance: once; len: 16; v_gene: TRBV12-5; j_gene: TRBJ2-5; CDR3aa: CASGSGPGREGETQYF; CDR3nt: TGTGCTAGTGGTTCCGGCCCAGGGCGCGAAGGAGAGACCCAGTACTTC
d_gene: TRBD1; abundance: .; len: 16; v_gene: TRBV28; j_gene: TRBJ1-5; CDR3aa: CASRIAGTGGHQPQHF; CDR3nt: TGTGCCAGCAGGATCGCCGGGACAGGGGGGCATCAGCCCCAGCATTTT
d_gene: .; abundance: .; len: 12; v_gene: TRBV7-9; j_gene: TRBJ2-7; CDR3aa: CASSVLHPEQYF; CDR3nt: TGTGCCAGCAGCGTACTGCATCCCGAGCAGTACTTC
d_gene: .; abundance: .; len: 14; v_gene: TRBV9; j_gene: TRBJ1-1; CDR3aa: CASSWGHSNTEAFF; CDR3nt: TGTGCCAGCAGCTGGGGACACTCGAACACTGAAGCTTTCTTT
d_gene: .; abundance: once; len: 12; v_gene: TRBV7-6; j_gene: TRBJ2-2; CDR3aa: CASSLISGELFF; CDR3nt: TGTGCCAGCAGCTTAATATCTGGGGAGCTGTTTTTT
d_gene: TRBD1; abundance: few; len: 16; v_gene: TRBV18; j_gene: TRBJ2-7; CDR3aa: CASSPDLGQGYYEQYF; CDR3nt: TGTGCCAGCTCACCCGATCTAGGACAGGGGTACTACGAGCAGTACTTC
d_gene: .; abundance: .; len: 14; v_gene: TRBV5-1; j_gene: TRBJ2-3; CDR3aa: CASSSTDSTDTQYF; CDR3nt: TGCGCCAGCAGTAGCACCGATAGCACAGATACGCAGTATTTT
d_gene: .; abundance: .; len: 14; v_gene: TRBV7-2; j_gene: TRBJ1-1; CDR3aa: CASSLAGLNTEAFF; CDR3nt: TGTGCCAGCAGCTTAGCTGGGCTGAACACTGAAGCTTTCTTT
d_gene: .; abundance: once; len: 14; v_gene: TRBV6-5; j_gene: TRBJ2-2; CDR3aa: CASSYLANTGELFF; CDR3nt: TGTGCCAGCAGTTACTTAGCGAACACCGGGGAGCTGTTTTTT
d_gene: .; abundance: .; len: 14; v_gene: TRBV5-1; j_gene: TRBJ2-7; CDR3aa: CASSPIPRVGEQYF; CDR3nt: TGCGCCAGCAGCCCAATCCCCAGGGTAGGCGAGCAGTACTTC
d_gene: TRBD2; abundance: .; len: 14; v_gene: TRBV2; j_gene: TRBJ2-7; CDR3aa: CASSQTGGRYEQYF; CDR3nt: TGTGCCAGCAGTCAGACGGGGGGGCGGTACGAGCAGTACTTC
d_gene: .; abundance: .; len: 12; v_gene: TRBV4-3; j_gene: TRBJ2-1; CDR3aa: CASSQDGSEQFF; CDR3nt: TGCGCCAGCAGCCAGGATGGGAGTGAGCAGTTCTTC
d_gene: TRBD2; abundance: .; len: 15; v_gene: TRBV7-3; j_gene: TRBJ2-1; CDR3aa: CASPHSGTIRNEQFF; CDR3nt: TGTGCCAGCCCCCATAGCGGGACTATTAGGAATGAGCAGTTCTTC
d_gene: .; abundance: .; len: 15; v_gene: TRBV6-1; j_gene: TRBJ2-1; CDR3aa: CASSEMGGSYNEQFF; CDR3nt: TGTGCCAGCAGTGAAATGGGGGGTTCCTACAATGAGCAGTTCTTC
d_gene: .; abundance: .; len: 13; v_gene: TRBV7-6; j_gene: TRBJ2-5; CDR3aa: CASSVGPQETQYF; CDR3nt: TGTGCCAGCAGCGTGGGCCCTCAAGAGACCCAGTACTTC
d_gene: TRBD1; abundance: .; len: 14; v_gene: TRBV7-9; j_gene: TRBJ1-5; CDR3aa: CASSRTGDNQPQHF; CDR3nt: TGTGCCAGCAGTCGGACAGGGGACAATCAGCCCCAGCATTTT
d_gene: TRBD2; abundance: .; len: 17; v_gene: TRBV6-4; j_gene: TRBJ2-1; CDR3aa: CASSSRLAGEGINEQFF; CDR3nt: TGTGCCAGCAGTTCCAGACTAGCGGGAGAGGGTATTAATGAGCAGTTCTTC
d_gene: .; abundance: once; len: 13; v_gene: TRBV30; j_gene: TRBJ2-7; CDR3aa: CAWKRTAAYEQYF; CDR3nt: TGTGCCTGGAAGCGGACAGCGGCCTACGAGCAGTACTTC
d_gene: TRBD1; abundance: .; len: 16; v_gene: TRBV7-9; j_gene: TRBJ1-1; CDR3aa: CASSLGTGRPNTEAFF; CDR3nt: TGTGCCAGCAGCCTCGGGACAGGGAGGCCGAACACTGAAGCTTTCTTT
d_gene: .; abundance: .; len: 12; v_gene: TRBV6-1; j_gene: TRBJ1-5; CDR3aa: CASRGTGIAQHF; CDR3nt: TGTGCCAGCAGGGGTACAGGGATAGCCCAGCATTTT
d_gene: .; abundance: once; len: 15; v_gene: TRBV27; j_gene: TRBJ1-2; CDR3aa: CASSVTGWGNYGYTF; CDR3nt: TGTGCCAGCAGCGTTACAGGATGGGGAAACTATGGCTACACCTTC
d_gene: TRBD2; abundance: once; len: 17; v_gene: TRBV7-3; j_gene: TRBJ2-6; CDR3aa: CASSSRAGDSGANVLTF; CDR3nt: TGTGCCAGCAGCTCCCGGGCGGGGGACTCTGGGGCCAACGTCCTGACTTTC
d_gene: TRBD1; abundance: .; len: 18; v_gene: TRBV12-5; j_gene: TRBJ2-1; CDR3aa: CASGLDTGQGLDYNEQFF; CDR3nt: TGTGCTAGTGGTTTAGATACGGGACAGGGGCTGGACTACAATGAGCAGTTCTTC
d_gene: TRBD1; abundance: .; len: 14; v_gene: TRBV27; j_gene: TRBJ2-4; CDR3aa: CASSSGQGAVIQYF; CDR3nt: TGTGCCAGCAGTTCGGGACAGGGGGCCGTGATTCAGTACTTC
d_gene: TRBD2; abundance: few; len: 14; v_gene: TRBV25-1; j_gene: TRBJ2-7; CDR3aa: CASSEPRTRGEQYF; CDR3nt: TGTGCCAGCAGTGAACCCCGGACTAGGGGCGAGCAGTACTTC
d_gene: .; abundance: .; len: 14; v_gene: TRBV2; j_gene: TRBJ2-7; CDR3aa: CASSEEEAAYEQYF; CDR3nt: TGTGCCAGCAGTGAAGAAGAGGCGGCATACGAGCAGTACTTC
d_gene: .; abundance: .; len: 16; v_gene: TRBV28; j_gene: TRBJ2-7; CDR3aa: CASSFTLLTRAYEQYF; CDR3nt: TGTGCCAGCAGTTTCACGCTTTTAACTAGGGCCTACGAGCAGTACTTC
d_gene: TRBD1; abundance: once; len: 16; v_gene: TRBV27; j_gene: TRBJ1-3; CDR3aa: CASSSLSDRGGNTIYF; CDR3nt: TGTGCCAGCAGTTCCCTTTCTGACAGGGGCGGAAACACCATATATTTT
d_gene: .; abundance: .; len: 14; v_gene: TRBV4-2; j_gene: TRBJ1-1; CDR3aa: CASSQQGANTEAFF; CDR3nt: TGTGCCAGCAGCCAGCAGGGCGCAAACACTGAAGCTTTCTTT
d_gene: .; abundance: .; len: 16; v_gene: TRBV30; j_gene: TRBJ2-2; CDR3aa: CAWSGLLTGYTGELFF; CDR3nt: TGTGCCTGGAGTGGGTTACTAACAGGGTACACCGGGGAGCTGTTTTTT
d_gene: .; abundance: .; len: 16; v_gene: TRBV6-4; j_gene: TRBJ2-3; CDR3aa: CASSAATGIGLGTQYF; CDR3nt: TGTGCCAGCAGCGCAGCGACGGGAATCGGGTTGGGTACGCAGTATTTT
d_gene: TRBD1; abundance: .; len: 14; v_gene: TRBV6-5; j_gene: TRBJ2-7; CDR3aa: CASSLQQGSYEQYF; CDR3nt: TGTGCCAGCAGCCTCCAACAGGGGTCCTACGAGCAGTACTTC
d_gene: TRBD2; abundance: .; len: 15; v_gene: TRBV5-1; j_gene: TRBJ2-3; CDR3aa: CASRRGLAGGDTQYF; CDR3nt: TGCGCCAGCAGGAGGGGACTAGCGGGAGGAGATACGCAGTATTTT
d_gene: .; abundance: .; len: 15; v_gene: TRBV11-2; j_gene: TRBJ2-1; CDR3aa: CASSSGRISYNEQFF; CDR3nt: TGTGCCAGCAGCTCAGGGCGGATCTCCTACAATGAGCAGTTCTTC
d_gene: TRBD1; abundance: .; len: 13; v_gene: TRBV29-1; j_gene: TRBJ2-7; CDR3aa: CSVARQGIGEQYF; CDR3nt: TGCAGCGTTGCGAGACAGGGGATCGGCGAGCAGTACTTC
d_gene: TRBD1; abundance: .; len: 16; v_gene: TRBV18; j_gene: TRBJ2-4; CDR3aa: CASSPSRTGGVNIQYF; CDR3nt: TGTGCCAGCTCACCTAGTAGGACAGGGGGTGTAAACATTCAGTACTTC
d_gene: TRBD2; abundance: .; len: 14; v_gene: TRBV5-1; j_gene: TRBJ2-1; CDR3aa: CASSPVAGGNEQFF; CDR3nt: TGCGCCAGCAGCCCGGTAGCGGGGGGGAATGAGCAGTTCTTC
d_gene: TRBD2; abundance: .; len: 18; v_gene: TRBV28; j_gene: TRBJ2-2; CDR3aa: CASSSRDASGSNTGELFF; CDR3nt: TGTGCCAGCAGTTCTAGGGACGCTAGCGGGAGTAACACCGGGGAGCTGTTTTTT
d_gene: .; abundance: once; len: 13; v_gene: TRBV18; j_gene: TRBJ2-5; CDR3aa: CASSPGAGQAQYF; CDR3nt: TGTGCCAGCTCACCAGGGGCCGGGCAAGCCCAGTACTTC
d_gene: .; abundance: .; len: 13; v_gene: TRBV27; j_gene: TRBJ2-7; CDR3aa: CASSPLPLYEQYF; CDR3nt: TGTGCCAGCAGTCCCCTGCCACTCTACGAGCAGTACTTC